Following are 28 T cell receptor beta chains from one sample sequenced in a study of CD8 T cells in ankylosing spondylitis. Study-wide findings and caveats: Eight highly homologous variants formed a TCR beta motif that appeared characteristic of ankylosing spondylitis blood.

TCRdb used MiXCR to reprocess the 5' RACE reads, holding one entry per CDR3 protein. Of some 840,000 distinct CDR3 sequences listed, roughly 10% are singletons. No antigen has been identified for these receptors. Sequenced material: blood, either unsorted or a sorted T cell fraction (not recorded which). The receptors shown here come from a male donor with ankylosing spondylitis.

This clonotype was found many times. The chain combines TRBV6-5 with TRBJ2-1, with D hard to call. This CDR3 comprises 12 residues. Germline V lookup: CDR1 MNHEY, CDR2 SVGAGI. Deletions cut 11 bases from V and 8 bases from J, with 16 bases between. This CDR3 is CAYSEWFHEQFF. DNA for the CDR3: TGTGCCTATAGTGAATGGTTCCATGAGCAGTTCTTC.

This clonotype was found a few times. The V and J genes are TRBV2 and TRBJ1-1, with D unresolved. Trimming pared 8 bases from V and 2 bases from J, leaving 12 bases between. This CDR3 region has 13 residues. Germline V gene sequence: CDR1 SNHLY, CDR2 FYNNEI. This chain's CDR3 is CASGRESNTEAFF. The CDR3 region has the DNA TGTGCCAGCGGACGGGAGTCCAACACTGAAGCTTTCTTT. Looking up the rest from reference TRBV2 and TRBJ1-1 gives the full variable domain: EPEVTQTPSHQVTQMGQEVILRCVPISNHLYFYWYRQILGQKVEFLVSFYNNEISEKSEIFDDQFSVERPDGSNFTLKIRSTKLEDSAMYFCASGRESNTEAFFGQGTRLTVV.

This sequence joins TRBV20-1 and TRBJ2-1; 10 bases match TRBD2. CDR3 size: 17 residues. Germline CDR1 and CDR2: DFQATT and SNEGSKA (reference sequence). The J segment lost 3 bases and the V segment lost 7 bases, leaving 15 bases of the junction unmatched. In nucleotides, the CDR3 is TGCAGTGTTTTCACTAGCGGGACCCCTACCCACTACAATGAGCAGTTCTTC. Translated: CSVFTSGTPTHYNEQFF.

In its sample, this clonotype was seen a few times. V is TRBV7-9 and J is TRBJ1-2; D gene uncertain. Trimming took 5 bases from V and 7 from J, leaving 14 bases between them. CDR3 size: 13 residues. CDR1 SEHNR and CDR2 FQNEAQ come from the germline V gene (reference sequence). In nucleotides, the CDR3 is TGTGCCAGCAGCCCCGTAGGCAGTAGTGGCTACACCTTC. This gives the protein CASSPVGSSGYTF. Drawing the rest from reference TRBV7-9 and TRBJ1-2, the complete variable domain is DTGVSQNPRHKITKRGQNVTFRCDPISEHNRLYWYRQTLGQGPEFLTYFQNEAQLEKSRLLSDRFSAERPKGSFSTLEIQRTEQGDSAMYLCASSPVGSSGYTFGSGTRLTVV.

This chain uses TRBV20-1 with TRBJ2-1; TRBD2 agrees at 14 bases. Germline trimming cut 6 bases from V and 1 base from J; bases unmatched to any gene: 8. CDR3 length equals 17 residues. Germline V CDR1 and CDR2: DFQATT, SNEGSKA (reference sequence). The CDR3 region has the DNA TGCAGTGCCCTAGGGACTAGCGGGAGTGGGTCCTACAATGAGCAGTTCTTC. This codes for CSALGTSGSGSYNEQFF.

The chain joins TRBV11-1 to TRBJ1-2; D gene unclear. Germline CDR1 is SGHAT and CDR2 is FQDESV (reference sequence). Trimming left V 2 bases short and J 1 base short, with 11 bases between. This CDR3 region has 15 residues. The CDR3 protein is CASSLIGGGNYGYTF. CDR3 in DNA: TGTGCCAGCAGCTTAATCGGCGGAGGTAACTATGGCTACACCTTC. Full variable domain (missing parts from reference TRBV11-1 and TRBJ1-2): EAEVAQSPRYKITEKSQAVAFWCDPISGHATLYWYRQILGQGPELLVQFQDESVVDDSQLPKDRFSAERLKGVDSTLKIQPAELGDSAMYLCASSLIGGGNYGYTFGSGTRLTVV.

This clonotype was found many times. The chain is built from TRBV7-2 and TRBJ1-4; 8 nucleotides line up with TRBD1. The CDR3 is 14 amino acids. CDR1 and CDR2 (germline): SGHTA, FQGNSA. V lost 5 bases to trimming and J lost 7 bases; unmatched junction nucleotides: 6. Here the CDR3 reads CASSPDRAGEKLFF. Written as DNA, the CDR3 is TGTGCCAGCAGCCCGGACAGGGCTGGTGAAAAACTGTTTTTT.

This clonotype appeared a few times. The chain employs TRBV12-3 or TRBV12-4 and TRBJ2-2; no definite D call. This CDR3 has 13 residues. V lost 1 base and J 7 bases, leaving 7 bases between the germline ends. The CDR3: CASSLVSFGELFF. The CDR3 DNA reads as TGTGCCAGCAGTTTAGTATCTTTCGGGGAGCTGTTTTTT.

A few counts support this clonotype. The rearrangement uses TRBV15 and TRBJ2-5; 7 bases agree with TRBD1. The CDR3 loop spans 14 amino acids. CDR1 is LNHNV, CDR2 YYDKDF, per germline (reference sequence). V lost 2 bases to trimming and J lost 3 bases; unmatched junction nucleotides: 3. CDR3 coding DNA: TGTGCCACCAGCAGACAGGGGGTTGAAGAGACCCAGTACTTC. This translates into CATSRQGVEETQYF.

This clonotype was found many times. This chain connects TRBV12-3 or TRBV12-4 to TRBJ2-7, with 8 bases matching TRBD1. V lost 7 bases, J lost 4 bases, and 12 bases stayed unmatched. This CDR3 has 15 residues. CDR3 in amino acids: CASKNHQGASYEQYF. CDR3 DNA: TGTGCCAGCAAAAACCACCAGGGGGCATCATACGAGCAGTACTTC.

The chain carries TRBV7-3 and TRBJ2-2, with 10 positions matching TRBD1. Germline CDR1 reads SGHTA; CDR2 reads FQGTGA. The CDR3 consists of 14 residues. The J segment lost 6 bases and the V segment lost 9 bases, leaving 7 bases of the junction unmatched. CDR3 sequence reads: CASTGTGVSGELFF. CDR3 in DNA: TGTGCCAGTACCGGGACAGGGGTTTCCGGGGAGCTGTTTTTT.

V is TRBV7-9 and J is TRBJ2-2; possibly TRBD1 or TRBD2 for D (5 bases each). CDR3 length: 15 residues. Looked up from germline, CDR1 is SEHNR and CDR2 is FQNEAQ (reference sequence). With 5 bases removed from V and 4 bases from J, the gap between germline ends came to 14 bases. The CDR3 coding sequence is TGTGCCAGCAGCGAGGGGAACCACCTCACCGGGGAGCTGTTTTTT. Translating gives CASSEGNHLTGELFF.

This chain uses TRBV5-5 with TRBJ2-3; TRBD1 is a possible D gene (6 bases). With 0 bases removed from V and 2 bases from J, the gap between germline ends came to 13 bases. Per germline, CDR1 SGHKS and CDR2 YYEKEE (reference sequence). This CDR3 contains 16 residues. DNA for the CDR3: TGTGCCAGCAGCTTGGATAGGACAGTATCCACAGATACGCAGTATTTT. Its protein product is CASSLDRTVSTDTQYF.

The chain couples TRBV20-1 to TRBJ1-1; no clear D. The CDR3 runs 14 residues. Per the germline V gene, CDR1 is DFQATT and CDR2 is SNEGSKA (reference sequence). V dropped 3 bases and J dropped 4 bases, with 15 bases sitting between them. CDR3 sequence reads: CSASPTTVGTEAFF. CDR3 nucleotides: TGCAGTGCTAGCCCTACAACAGTTGGCACTGAAGCTTTCTTT.

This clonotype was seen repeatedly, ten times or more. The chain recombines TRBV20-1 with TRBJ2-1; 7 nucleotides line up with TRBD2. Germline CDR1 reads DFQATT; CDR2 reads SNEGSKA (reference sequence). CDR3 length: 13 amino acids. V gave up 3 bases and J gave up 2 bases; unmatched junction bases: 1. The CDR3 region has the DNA TGCAGTGCTAGGCGGGAGACCTACAATGAGCAGTTCTTC. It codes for CSARRETYNEQFF.

In DNA form, the CDR3 reads TGCAGTACAGACAGTTATATTGAGCAGTTCTTC. Translating it yields CSTDSYIEQFF. This chain links TRBV20-1 with TRBJ2-1, with D possibly being TRBD1 (5 bases). The V and J ends lost 8 bases and 9 bases respectively, with 14 bases between them. Germline V gives CDR1 DFQATT, CDR2 SNEGSKA (reference sequence). This CDR3 spans 11 amino acids.

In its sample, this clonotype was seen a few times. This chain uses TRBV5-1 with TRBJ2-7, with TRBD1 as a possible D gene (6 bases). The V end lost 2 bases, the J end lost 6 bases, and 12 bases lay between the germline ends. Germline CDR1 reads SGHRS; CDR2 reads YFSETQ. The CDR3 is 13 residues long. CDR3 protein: CASSLQGSSEQYF. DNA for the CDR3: TGCGCCAGCAGCTTACAGGGAAGCAGCGAGCAGTACTTC. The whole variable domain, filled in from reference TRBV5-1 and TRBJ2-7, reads KAGVTQTPRYLIKTRGQQVTLSCSPISGHRSVSWYQQTPGQGLQFLFEYFSETQRNKGNFPGRFSGRQFSNSRSEMNVSTLELGDSALYLCASSLQGSSEQYFGPGTRLTVT.

The CDR3 loop is CASSLATASYEQYF. CDR3 nucleotide sequence: TGTGCCAGCAGCTTAGCCACAGCCTCCTACGAGCAGTACTTC. The J gene is TRBJ2-7, the V gene TRBV7-2; D remains ambiguous. Per the germline V gene, CDR1 is SGHTA and CDR2 is FQGNSA. The ends were cut back, 0 bases at V and 0 bases at J, with 6 bases in the middle. This CDR3 has 14 amino acids.

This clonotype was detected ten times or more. CDR3 loop: CSASSRQSNSYNEQFF. The CDR3 DNA reads TGCAGTGCTAGCTCTAGACAGTCGAACTCCTACAATGAGCAGTTCTTC. The chain links TRBV20-1 to TRBJ2-1, with a weak D call TRBD1 (5 bases). The V and J ends lost 3 bases and 0 bases respectively, with 15 bases between them. The CDR3 loop spans 16 amino acids. Germline V lookup: CDR1 DFQATT, CDR2 SNEGSKA (reference sequence).

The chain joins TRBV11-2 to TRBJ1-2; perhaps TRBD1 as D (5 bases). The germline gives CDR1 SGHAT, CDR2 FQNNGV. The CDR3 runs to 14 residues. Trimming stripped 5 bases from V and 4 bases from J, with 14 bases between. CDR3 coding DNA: TGTGCCAGCAGCCCCCAGGGAGGTGTCTATGGCTACACCTTC. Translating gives CASSPQGGVYGYTF.

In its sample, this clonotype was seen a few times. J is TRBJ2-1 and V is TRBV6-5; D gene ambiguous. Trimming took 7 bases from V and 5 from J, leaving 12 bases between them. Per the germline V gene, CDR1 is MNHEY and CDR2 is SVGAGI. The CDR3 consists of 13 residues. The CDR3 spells CASIKSRDNEQFF. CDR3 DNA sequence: TGTGCCAGCATTAAGAGCCGGGACAATGAGCAGTTCTTC.

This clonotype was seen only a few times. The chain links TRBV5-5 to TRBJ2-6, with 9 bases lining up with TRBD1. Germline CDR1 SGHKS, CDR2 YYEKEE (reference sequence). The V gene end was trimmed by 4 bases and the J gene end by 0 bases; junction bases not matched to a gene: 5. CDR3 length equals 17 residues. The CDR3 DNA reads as TGTGCCAGCAGCCCGGGACAGGGAAACTCTGGGGCCAACGTCCTGACTTTC. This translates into CASSPGQGNSGANVLTF. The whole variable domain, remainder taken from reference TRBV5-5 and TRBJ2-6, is DAGVTQSPTHLIKTRGQQVTLRCSPISGHKSVSWYQQVLGQGPQFIFQYYEKEERGRGNFPDRFSARQFPNYSSELNVNALLLGDSALYLCASSPGQGNSGANVLTFGAGSRLTVL.

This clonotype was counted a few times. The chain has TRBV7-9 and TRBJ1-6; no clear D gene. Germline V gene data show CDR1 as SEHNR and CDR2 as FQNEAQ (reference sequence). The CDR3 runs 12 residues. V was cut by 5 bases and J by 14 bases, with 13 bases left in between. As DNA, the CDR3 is TGTGCCAGCAGCGCCTACCCGGGTACCCTCCACTTT. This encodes CASSAYPGTLHF.

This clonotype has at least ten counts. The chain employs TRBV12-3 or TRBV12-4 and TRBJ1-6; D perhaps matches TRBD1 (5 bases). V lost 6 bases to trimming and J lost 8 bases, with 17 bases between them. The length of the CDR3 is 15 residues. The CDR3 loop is CASSPSGRADSPLHF. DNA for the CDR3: TGTGCCAGCAGCCCCTCGGGACGGGCCGATTCACCCCTCCACTTT.

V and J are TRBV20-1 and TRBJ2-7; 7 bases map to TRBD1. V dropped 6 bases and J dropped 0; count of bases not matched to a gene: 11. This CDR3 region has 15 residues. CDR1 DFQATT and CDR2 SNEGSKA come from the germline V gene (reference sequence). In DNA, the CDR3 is TGCAGTGCGATCAACACAGGGGCTAGCTCCTACGAGCAGTACTTC. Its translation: CSAINTGASSYEQYF.

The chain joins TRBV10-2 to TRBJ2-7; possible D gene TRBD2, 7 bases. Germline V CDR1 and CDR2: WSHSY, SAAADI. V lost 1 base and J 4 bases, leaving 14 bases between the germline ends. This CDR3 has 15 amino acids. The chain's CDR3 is CASSEFGEGEYEQYF. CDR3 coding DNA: TGCGCCAGCAGTGAGTTCGGGGAGGGGGAATACGAGCAGTACTTC.

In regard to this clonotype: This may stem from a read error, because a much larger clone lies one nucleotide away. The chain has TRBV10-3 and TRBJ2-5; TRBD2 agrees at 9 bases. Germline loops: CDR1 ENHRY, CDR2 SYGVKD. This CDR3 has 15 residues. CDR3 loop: CAISSGTSFQETRYF. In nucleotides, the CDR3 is TGTGCCATCAGTTCCGGGACTAGCTTTCAAGAGACCCGGTACTTC.

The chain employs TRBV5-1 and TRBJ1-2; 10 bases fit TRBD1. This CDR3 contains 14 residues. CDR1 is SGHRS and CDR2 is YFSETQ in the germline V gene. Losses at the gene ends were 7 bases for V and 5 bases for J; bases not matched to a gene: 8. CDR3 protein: CASVPGTGVYGYTF. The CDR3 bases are TGCGCCAGCGTCCCCGGGACAGGGGTTTATGGCTACACCTTC.